The entry below describes one T cell receptor beta chain. It has no known antigen specificity. Sequencing was carried out with an Illumina HiSeq 2000. TCR beta cDNA libraries were prepared using 5'RACE template switching, which introduced a universal primer site and unique molecular identifiers. Synthesis of cDNA was primed from the TCR beta constant segment and was followed by two consecutive PCR amplification steps. In the source study's methods: MIGEC handled demultiplexing of the reads and grouping by UMI, while MiTCR was used to assemble and quantify clonotypes. To exclude erroneous sequences, any TCR cDNA sequence not supported by at least two reads was discarded. The tcR package was used for downstream repertoire analysis, and clonotypes were matched across fractions by CDR3 nucleotide sequence plus V segment. VDJmatch was used to annotate antigen specificity against VDJdb, with one amino acid substitution in CDR3 permitted. Following reprocessing of the reads by TCRdb, the data hold one row per CDR3 protein sequence and no DNA is available. In this record, the V and J calls reflect TCRdb's handling and not the investigators' own analysis. The sample table includes almost 450,000 distinct CDR3 sequences. The ten largest clones add up to 6% to 8% of the sample.

The sample belongs to a study of T cells expressing NK-cell markers (dated by TCRdb to 2019 to 2021). Broadly, across the study: TCR beta-chain repertoires were profiled in sorted CD3+CD56+NKG2C+, CD3+CD56+NKG2C- and CD3+CD56-NKG2C+ T-cell subsets from several donors. Of the eight sequenced donors, seven were found to be HCMV-seropositive and one was found to be HCMV-seronegative. All eight donors whose samples were sequenced were randomly selected healthy volunteers, three of them men and five women. Illumina HiSeq 2000/2500, MiSeq or NextSeq was used to sequence libraries as 2 x 150 bp reads. Paper-wide results and their limitations: In six donors, the dominant CD3+CD56+NKG2C+ clonotypes ranked among the top 10 CD8+ clonotypes, making up 1.0-7.0% of CD8+ T cells. Those dominant clonotypes were again the most abundant among CD3+CD56-NKG2C+ cells in a handful of donors, at about 25-65%. Whether the expanded NKG2C-expressing T cell clones were specific for HCMV antigens remained unclear.

A commercial ELISA kit detecting HCMV-specific IgG in serum was used to determine HCMV serostatus. Peripheral blood mononuclear cells were isolated from blood by Ficoll density gradient centrifugation. The CDR3, from cysteine to phenylalanine, totals 15 residues. The DNA is not on file. CDR1 and CDR2, looked up from the germline V gene, are MNHEY and SVGAGI. This sequence originates from a woman aged 18-70 years in good health. Sequencing was done on a sample of blood T cells: a sorted CD56 or NKG2C T cell subset, CD4+ or CD8+ T cells, or bulk PBMC T cells (not recorded which). The receptor chain draws on TRBV6-5 and TRBJ1-1. CDR3 protein: CASSYSRFVTVEAFF.